These 2 T cell receptor beta chains originate from one sample sequenced in a study of blood T cell repertoires in COVID-19. Only in-frame clones appear in the TCRdb table, and some are missing; sequencing was by immunoSEQ multiplex PCR. This table has 55,000 to 70,000 clones, roughly 90% appearing once. Sequencing was done on a sample of peripheral blood. The receptors shown here come from a woman aged 45 to 65 with active or convalescent COVID-19.

The chain combines TRBV7-9 with TRBJ2-7; 7 bases fit TRBD1. The CDR3 consists of 15 residues. Trimming cost V 4 bases and J 3 bases; bases outside gene matches: 9. Germline CDR1 is SEHNR and CDR2 is FQNEAQ (reference sequence). The chain's CDR3 is CASSSETDRVYEQYF. The CDR3 DNA follows: TGTGCCAGCAGCTCAGAGACTGACAGGGTCTACGAGCAGTACTTC. Variable domain in full (rest from reference TRBV7-9 and TRBJ2-7): DTGVSQNPRHKITKRGQNVTFRCDPISEHNRLYWYRQTLGQGPEFLTYFQNEAQLEKSRLLSDRFSAERPKGSFSTLEIQRTEQGDSAMYLCASSSETDRVYEQYFGPGTRLTVT.

This clone was seen a few times. The chain's CDR3 is CASSLGQNQPQHF. In nucleotides, the CDR3 is TGTGCCAGCAGCTTAGGACAAAATCAGCCCCAGCATTTT. The chain has TRBV7-9 and TRBJ1-5, with D hard to call. Trimming pared 1 base from V and 4 bases from J, leaving 5 bases between. Germline V lookup: CDR1 SEHNR, CDR2 FQNEAQ (reference sequence). This CDR3 contains 13 residues.